This T cell receptor beta chain was documented in a study of blood T cell repertoires in COVID-19. V lost 2 bases to trimming and J lost 2 bases, with 10 bases between them. CDR1 and CDR2 (germline): MNHNS, SASEGT. There are 15 residues in the CDR3. Measured with immunoSEQ multiplex PCR; TCRdb has only the in-frame clones, and not every one. The sample has 130,000 or so clones, roughly 80% seen once. The rearrangement joins TRBV6-1 to TRBJ1-3; D uncertain. The clonotype originates from a woman in her sixties or seventies with acute or convalescent COVID-19. Sequenced material: peripheral blood. CDR3 loop: CASSEFVSPGNTIYF. For the CDR3, the DNA is TGTGCCAGCAGTGAATTTGTTTCTCCTGGAAACACCATATATTTT.